A selection of T cell receptor beta chains follows, all from one sample in a study of response to subunit inactivated influenza vaccine. TCRdb redid the calling of the RT-PCR reads with MiXCR, one entry per CDR3 protein. The table records a few hundred thousand distinct CDR3 sequences, around 11% of them present only once. These sequences were also reported in another study, on T cells expressing NK-cell markers.

Source: PBMCs from blood, taken on the day of vaccination. The receptors were gathered from a man aged 50 or older who received an inactivated influenza vaccine. The CDR3 runs from the conserved cysteine through the conserved F or W. Fields, in order: V gene, D gene, clone size, J gene, CDR3 DNA, CDR3 protein. D genes are given only for firm matches. Size values are once, few and many counts, or a class for expanded clones, and some rows have none.

>TRBV27|TRBD1|few|TRBJ1-4
TGTGCCAGCCGACACGACAGGGGTCGAGCTAATGAAAAACTGTTTTTT
CASRHDRGRANEKLFF
>TRBV6-1|TRBD1|many|TRBJ1-5
TGTGCCAGCAGTGAACCGACAGGGATGGGCAATCAGCCCCAGCATTTT
CASSEPTGMGNQPQHF
>TRBV30|NA|NA|TRBJ2-1
TGTGCCTGGAGTGACCTTGGGGGTAATGACCAGTTCTTC
CAWSDLGGNDQFF
>TRBV5-1|TRBD1|few|TRBJ2-7
TGCGCCAGCAGCTTATGGCAGGGGGCAATGGACGAGCAGTACTTC
CASSLWQGAMDEQYF
>TRBV5-8|NA|few|TRBJ2-1
TGTGCCAGCAGCTTTGAGGGGGGGCCGCACAATGAGCAGTTCTTC
CASSFEGGPHNEQFF
>TRBV27|TRBD1|few|TRBJ2-4
TGTGCCAGCAGTTTATATGGGCAGGGGGAAAACATTCAGTACTTC
CASSLYGQGENIQYF
>TRBV20-1|NA|few|TRBJ2-3
TGCAGTGCTCGTGGCTTTGGGGGCCCAGATACGCAGTATTTT
CSARGFGGPDTQYF
>TRBV27|NA|NA|TRBJ2-7
TGTGCCAGCAGTTTAGGGGACTTCCCTCGCGAGCAGTACTTC
CASSLGDFPREQYF
>TRBV4-3|NA|few|TRBJ2-5
TGCGCCAGCAGCCAAGGATTCAGGACCCGGGGGACCCAGTACTTC
CASSQGFRTRGTQYF
>TRBV12-3/TRBV12-4|NA|NA|TRBJ1-1
TGTGCCAGCAGTTTAAACAGGAAGAACACTGAAGCTTTCTTT
CASSLNRKNTEAFF
>TRBV12-3/TRBV12-4|TRBD1|few|TRBJ2-2
TGTGCCAGCAGTCCCAGGGGGCTTAACACCGGGGAGCTGTTTTTT
CASSPRGLNTGELFF
>TRBV6-2/TRBV6-3|NA|NA|TRBJ2-7
TGTGCCAGCACCAGGACGGGGAGAGTGTCCGAGCAGTACTTC
CASTRTGRVSEQYF
>TRBV5-8|TRBD1|NA|TRBJ2-7
TGTGCCAGCAGCTTGGGATTGGGACAGGGAATCGAGCAGTACTTC
CASSLGLGQGIEQYF
>TRBV4-1|NA|NA|TRBJ1-2
TGCGCCAGCAGCTACACAACATCCCAGGGGGGCTACACCTTC
CASSYTTSQGGYTF
>TRBV12-3/TRBV12-4|NA|few|TRBJ2-7
TGTGCCAGCAGTTTATTGTCTAGCCACGAGCAGTACTTC
CASSLLSSHEQYF
>TRBV20-1|TRBD2|many|TRBJ2-1
TGCAGTGCTAAGACTAGCGGGGGGGTGTCCTACAATGAGCAGTTCTTC
CSAKTSGGVSYNEQFF
>TRBV7-3|NA|NA|TRBJ2-2
TGTGCCAGCAGCCAAGGGGGGTTCGCGGGAGTAAACACCGGGGAGCTGTTTTTT
CASSQGGFAGVNTGELFF
>TRBV7-9|NA|once|TRBJ2-7
TGTGCCAGCAGCTCGAGGACAGCCGCGGACGAGCAGTACTTC
CASSSRTAADEQYF
>TRBV6-2/TRBV6-3|TRBD1|NA|TRBJ1-5
TGTGCCAGCAGTTACCACTTAACAGGGGGCTTCCAGCCCCAGCATTTT
CASSYHLTGGFQPQHF
>TRBV4-3|NA|few|TRBJ2-2
TGCGCCAGCAGCCAAGAAGGAAGGAACACCGGGGAGCTGTTTTTT
CASSQEGRNTGELFF
>TRBV20-1|TRBD1|NA|TRBJ2-3
TGCAGTGCTGTAGACAGGGCCCTAGAGGATACGCAGTATTTT
CSAVDRALEDTQYF
>TRBV12-3/TRBV12-4|NA|NA|TRBJ2-1
TGTGCCAGCAGTTTAGGGCGGGACAAAAAATTC
CASSLGRDKKF
>TRBV20-1|NA|NA|TRBJ1-1
TGCAGTGCTAATGCCGGGGCCTCGAACACTGAAGCTTTCTTT
CSANAGASNTEAFF
>TRBV29-1|NA|few|TRBJ2-1
TGCAGCGTATCTCCCGGGACTCACTACTACAATGAGCAGTTCTTC
CSVSPGTHYYNEQFF
>TRBV5-1|TRBD1|NA|TRBJ2-3
TGCGCCAGCAGACCGGACAGGGTCGCCACAGATACGCAGTATTTT
CASRPDRVATDTQYF
>TRBV9|NA|few|TRBJ2-2
TGTGCCAGCAGCGTAGGTGGACTAATGACCGGGGAGCTGTTTTTT
CASSVGGLMTGELFF
>TRBV28|NA|few|TRBJ2-3
TGTGCCAGCAGTTCACCAAGACGGAGTAAGGGGCCTAGCACAGATACGCAGTATTTT
CASSSPRRSKGPSTDTQYF
>TRBV7-2|NA|NA|TRBJ1-6
TGTGCCAGCAGCTCCGCCGGGTCTAATTCACCCCTCCACTTT
CASSSAGSNSPLHF
>TRBV28|TRBD2|few|TRBJ2-1
TGTGCCAGCAGTCCCTCGGGACTAGACAATGAGCAGTTCTTC
CASSPSGLDNEQFF
>TRBV20-1|NA|NA|TRBJ2-2
TGCAGTGCTAGACCTCATATAACAGGGATTCAGGACACCGGGGAGCTGTTTTTT
CSARPHITGIQDTGELFF
>TRBV28|NA|NA|TRBJ2-7
TGTGCCAGCAGAGACGGGACAAATTTAATCTACGAGCAGTACTTC
CASRDGTNLIYEQYF
>TRBV20-1|TRBD1|few|TRBJ2-7
TGCAGCGCCTGGGACAGGGACTCCTACGAGCAGTACTTC
CSAWDRDSYEQYF
>TRBV20-1|TRBD2|many|TRBJ2-5
TGCAGTGCTCCCCGCGGGGGGGAAGAGACCCAGTACTTC
CSAPRGGEETQYF